This TCR beta chain is drawn from a study of T cells in Graves' hyperthyroidism and ophthalmopathy. TCR beta CDR3 regions were amplified from RNA. HTBI primers drove first-round RT-PCR of the TCR CDR3. TCRdb fed the multiplex PCR reads into MiXCR, producing one record per CDR3 protein. The data contain hundreds of thousands of distinct CDR3 sequences, around 16% of them singletons. The material sequenced was blood. The TCR comes from a woman aged 25 to 39 with Graves' hyperthyroidism.

The DNA for the CDR3 is TGCGCCAGCAGCTTGGAAAGGGCGGCTACGGAGCAGTTCTTC. Translation: CASSLERAATEQFF. The chain is built from TRBV5-1 and TRBJ2-1; D is uncertain. V dropped 0 bases and J dropped 10 bases, with 14 bases sitting between them. The CDR3 sequence is 14 residues long. Germline CDR1 SGHRS, CDR2 YFSETQ.